In its sample, the clone carrying this T cell receptor beta chain was seen many times. Its target is unknown. The data are from a study of metastatic and nonmetastatic thyroid tumors. About the research overall: The study looked at repertoires side by side in blood and in tumor or nodule tissue from malignant and benign thyroid patients. Study-level findings and limits: When malignant thyroid tumors were compared with benign nodules, TCR beta diversity was reportedly significantly higher in the malignant tumors. This held in both blood and tumor samples.

Under the authors' procedure: It was from CDR3 differences across clinicopathological groups that a distant-metastasis classifier for papillary thyroid cancer was built. TCRdb recomputed clones from the PCR reads via MiXCR. These V and J calls rely on TCRdb rather than the paper's analysis. The profile covers approximately 40,000 clones, with around 10% appearing a single time and roughly 25% taken by the ten largest. V was clipped by 7 bases and J by 6 bases, with 16 bases between them. The CDR3 length is 13 residues. Germline V gene lookup returns CDR1 SNHLY and CDR2 FYNNEI. Patients underwent thyroid surgery, and none had received any treatment before it.

The sequencing sample was made of blood. The V and J genes are TRBV2 and TRBJ2-7; D remains unclear. The receptor was derived from a female donor with papillary thyroid cancer or a benign thyroid nodule (not recorded which). Some clones in this sample may be carry-over from other donors' samples. CDR3 nucleotide sequence: TGTGCCAGCACGGTAGTATTCTCCGCCGAGCAGTACTTC. Translated, it gives CASTVVFSAEQYF.